This record looks at one TCR beta chain sequence and its context. Library construction involved attaching unique molecular identifiers to individual cDNA molecules, which allowed quantitative, reproducible TCR counting. MiXCR, applied by TCRdb to the RACE reads, yields one record per CDR3 protein. Among fewer than 85,000 distinct CDR3 sequences listed, 8.6% were seen once. The time point is: healthy volunteer bleed at 6 weeks. The authors' total RNA extraction used unfractionated whole blood. This record belongs to a study of human T cells and chemical hapten exposure. This sequence originates from a male donor in good health. Some clones in this sample may be carry-over from other donors' samples. Input material: whole blood.

CDR3 sequence reads: CASSGLQGLVAEAFF. For the CDR3, the DNA is TGTGCCAGCAGCGGCCTACAGGGTTTGGTGGCTGAAGCTTTCTTT. The chain recombines TRBV7-9 with TRBJ1-1; a possible D gene is TRBD1 (6 bases). V was clipped by 5 bases and J by 6 bases, with 19 bases between them. CDR1 is SEHNR and CDR2 is FQNEAQ in the germline V gene (reference sequence). The CDR3 extends over 15 amino acids.